The 15 T cell receptor beta chains reported below all come from one sample, sequenced in a study of memory CD4+ T cells and cytomegalovirus serostatus. Single viable CD3+CD4+CD8-CD45RO+ cells were sorted as the memory CD4+ T cells. Method: immunoSEQ multiplex PCR; TCRdb's copy keeps in-frame clones and lacks some. The sample contains 45,000 to 70,000 clones, approximately 77% of which appear only once. What was sequenced was memory CD4+ T cells from blood. The source of these receptors is an adult in good health and CMV-seronegative. Some clones in this sample may be carry-over from other donors' samples.

This clone was detected only once. This rearrangement joins TRBV2 to TRBJ2-7; 10 positions match TRBD2. CDR1 is SNHLY and CDR2 is FYNNEI in the germline V gene. V was clipped by 8 bases and J by 3 bases; unmatched bases: 10. The CDR3 loop spans 15 amino acids. The DNA of the CDR3 is TGTGCCAGCCGCGAGGGAGCGGGAGGGAGCTACGAGCAGTACTTC. Translation: CASREGAGGSYEQYF.

The V and J genes are TRBV18 and TRBJ2-2; no definite D call. The V and J ends lost 2 bases and 4 bases respectively, with 5 bases between them. Germline V lookup: CDR1 KGHSH, CDR2 LQKENI. This CDR3 spans 13 amino acids. Here the CDR3 reads CASSPYGTGELFF. The CDR3 region has the DNA TGTGCCAGCTCACCATACGGCACCGGGGAGCTGTTTTTT.

CDR3 protein: CASSLGSSGLNEQFF. CDR3 DNA: TGTGCCAGCAGCTTGGGATCCAGCGGCCTCAATGAGCAGTTCTTC. The rearrangement joins TRBV5-4 to TRBJ2-1, with D possibly TRBD2 on 5 matching bases. The CDR3 contains 15 residues. V was pared by 0 bases and J by 6 bases, with 13 bases between. The germline V gene has CDR1 SGHNT and CDR2 YYREEE (reference sequence). The whole variable domain, remainder taken from reference TRBV5-4 and TRBJ2-1, is ETGVTQSPTHLIKTRGQQVTLRCSSQSGHNTVSWYQQALGQGPQFIFQYYREEENGRGNFPPRFSGLQFPNYSSELNVNALELDDSALYLCASSLGSSGLNEQFFGPGTRLTVL.

This chain uses TRBV29-1 with TRBJ2-7, with 11 positions matching TRBD1. V lost 4 bases, J lost 7 bases, and 6 bases stayed unmatched. The CDR3 loop spans 13 amino acids. Germline V gene lookup returns CDR1 SQVTM and CDR2 ANQGSEA. CDR3 nucleotides: TGCAGCGTTGTTCGGACAGGGGGCTGGGAGCAGTACTTC. It translates to CSVVRTGGWEQYF.

The V and J genes are TRBV27 and TRBJ1-5; D is perhaps TRBD1 (5 bases). Per the germline V gene, CDR1 is MNHEY and CDR2 is SMNVEV (reference sequence). The CDR3 sequence is 15 residues long. V gave up 4 bases and J gave up 5 bases, with 15 bases separating them. CDR3 region: CASSSAGTNHQPQHF. The CDR3 nucleotides are TGTGCCAGCAGTTCTGCCGGGACCAATCATCAGCCCCAGCATTTT.

The V and J genes are TRBV30 and TRBJ2-5; 11 bases map to TRBD2. The CDR3 has 15 residues. From germline, CDR1 is GTSNPN and CDR2 SVGIG (reference sequence). Losses at the gene ends were 3 bases for V and 5 bases for J; bases not matched to a gene: 8. The CDR3 reads CAWRLAGAVEETQYF. CDR3 bases: TGTGCCTGGAGACTAGCGGGAGCGGTAGAGGAGACCCAGTACTTC. The full variable domain, its missing parts supplied by reference TRBV30 and TRBJ2-5, is SQTIHQWPATLVQPVGSPLSLECTVEGTSNPNLYWYRQAAGRGLQLLFYSVGIGQISSEVPQNLSASRPQDRQFILSSKKLLLSDSGFYLCAWRLAGAVEETQYFGPGTRLLVL.

This clone has only one observation. The V gene is TRBV4-2, the J gene TRBJ1-5; D might be TRBD1 (5 bases). V dropped 0 bases and J dropped 4 bases, with 7 bases sitting between them. Germline V gene lookup returns CDR1 LGHNA and CDR2 YNFKEQ. This CDR3 region has 14 residues. CDR3 protein: CASSQDYRNQPQHF. The CDR3 bases are TGTGCCAGCAGCCAAGACTACAGGAATCAGCCCCAGCATTTT.

The chain joins TRBV2 to TRBJ2-7; 7 positions match TRBD1. The CDR3 has 13 amino acids. J gave up 4 bases and V 7 bases, and 7 bases lay outside the gene matches. Germline V CDR1 and CDR2: SNHLY, FYNNEI. Written as DNA, the CDR3 is TGTGCCAGCAAAGGACAGGCACCTTACGAGCAGTACTTC. Amino acid sequence: CASKGQAPYEQYF.

The chain combines TRBV15 with TRBJ2-1; 9 nucleotides match TRBD2. Trimming cost V 4 bases and J 8 bases; bases outside gene matches: 9. CDR1 is LNHNV and CDR2 is YYDKDF in the germline V gene (reference sequence). CDR3 size: 15 residues. The CDR3 DNA is TGTGCCACCAGCAAAGCGGGAGGCACGCGGGATGAGCAGTTCTTC. Amino acids: CATSKAGGTRDEQFF.

The chain combines TRBV4-1 with TRBJ2-2; 7 positions agree with TRBD1. Germline lookup yields CDR1 MGHRA and CDR2 YSYEKL. The CDR3 is 13 residues long. CDR3 DNA: TGCGCGGTGGGGGACAGCAACACCGGGGAGCTGTTTTTT. Translation gives CAVGDSNTGELFF.

The chain carries TRBV18 and TRBJ1-2; D is undetermined. The CDR3 length is 13 residues. CDR1 and CDR2 from the germline V gene are KGHSH and LQKENI. V gave up 3 bases and J gave up 9 bases, with 14 bases separating them. The CDR3 is CASSPEGTVSYTF. In DNA form, the CDR3 reads TGTGCCAGCTCACCGGAGGGTACGGTGAGCTACACCTTC.

This chain joins TRBV11-2 and TRBJ2-2, with D hard to call. The germline V gene encodes CDR1 SGHAT and CDR2 FQNNGV. Trimming pared 5 bases from V and 9 bases from J, leaving 16 bases between. This CDR3 is built from 14 residues. For the CDR3, the DNA is TGTGCCAGCAGCCTCGGGCAAAGCCGTAGGGAGCTGTTTTTT. Protein: CASSLGQSRRELFF.

This rearrangement joins TRBV6-1 to TRBJ2-7; 8 bases map to TRBD1. The V and J ends lost 8 bases and 1 base, in that order; junction bases with no gene match: 7. CDR3 length equals 14 residues. Germline-derived CDR1 and CDR2 are MNHNS and SASEGT. The CDR3, as DNA: TGTGCCAGCGGGCCAGGGGGCAGTTCCTACGAGCAGTACTTC. This sequence encodes CASGPGGSSYEQYF.

The rearrangement joins TRBV30 to TRBJ2-1, with a weak D call TRBD1 (5 bases). The CDR3 contains 14 residues. V shed 2 bases and J shed 6 bases, with 14 bases lying between them. Germline CDR1 is GTSNPN and CDR2 is SVGIG (reference sequence). CDR3 amino acids: CAWSKGVRRNEQFF. CDR3 bases: TGTGCCTGGAGTAAAGGGGTTCGACGCAATGAGCAGTTCTTC. Complete variable domain (other parts from reference TRBV30 and TRBJ2-1): SQTIHQWPATLVQPVGSPLSLECTVEGTSNPNLYWYRQAAGRGLQLLFYSVGIGQISSEVPQNLSASRPQDRQFILSSKKLLLSDSGFYLCAWSKGVRRNEQFFGPGTRLTVL.

This sequence joins TRBV15 and TRBJ2-7; TRBD1 matches at 7 bases. CDR3 length equals 14 residues. Germline CDR1 and CDR2: LNHNV and YYDKDF (reference sequence). Trimming cost V 3 bases and J 3 bases; bases outside gene matches: 5. CDR3 amino acids: CATSSHDRDYEQYF. CDR3 DNA: TGTGCCACCAGCAGCCACGACAGGGACTACGAGCAGTACTTC.